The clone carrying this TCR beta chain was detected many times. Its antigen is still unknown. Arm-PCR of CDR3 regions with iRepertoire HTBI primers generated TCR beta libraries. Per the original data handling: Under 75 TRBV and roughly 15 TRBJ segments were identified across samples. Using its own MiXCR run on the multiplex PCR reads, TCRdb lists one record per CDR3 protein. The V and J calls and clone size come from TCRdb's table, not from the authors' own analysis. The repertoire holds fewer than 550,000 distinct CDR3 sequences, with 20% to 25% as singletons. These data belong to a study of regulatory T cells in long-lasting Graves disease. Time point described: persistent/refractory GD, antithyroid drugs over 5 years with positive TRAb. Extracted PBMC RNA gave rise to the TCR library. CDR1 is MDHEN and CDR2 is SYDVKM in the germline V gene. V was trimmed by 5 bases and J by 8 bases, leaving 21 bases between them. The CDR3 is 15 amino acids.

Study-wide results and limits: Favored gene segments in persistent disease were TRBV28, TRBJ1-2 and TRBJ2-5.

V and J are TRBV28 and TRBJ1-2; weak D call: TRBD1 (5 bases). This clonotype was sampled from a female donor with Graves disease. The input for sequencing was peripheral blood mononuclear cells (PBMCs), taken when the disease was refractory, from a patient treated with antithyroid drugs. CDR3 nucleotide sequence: TGTGCCAGCAGTCCCCCGGGGCTGGTGGGAGGAGGCTACACCTTC. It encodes CASSPPGLVGGGYTF.